This is a list of T cell receptor beta chains from one sample in a study of early T cells in non-severe SARS-CoV-2 infection. Each CDR3 protein is one row after TCRdb ran MiXCR on the 5' RACE reads. The sample includes around 58,000 distinct CDR3 sequences, under 15% of them seen just once. Sequencing was performed on whole blood, taken at baseline. The receptors derive from an adult who was a healthcare worker with PCR-confirmed SARS-CoV-2 infection or an uninfected control (not recorded which). Each CDR3 is given without its conserved first and last residue. Each record gives: CDR3 protein, V gene, J gene.

ASLRDSLNQPQH	TRBV6-1	TRBJ1-5
ASSPEDRNYEQY	TRBV4-1	TRBJ2-7
ASRWRATDGEQY	TRBV6-6	TRBJ2-7
ASRGATGANVLT	TRBV7-9	TRBJ2-6
SARDTLRGGRSEQF	TRBV20-1	TRBJ2-1
ASSMAGQLTDTQY	TRBV19	TRBJ2-3
SVARTAPEAF	TRBV29-1	TRBJ1-1
ASSEYRKGNTGELF	TRBV25-1	TRBJ2-2
ASSASSAKGELF	TRBV6-5	TRBJ2-2
ASRVILLRGSNQPQH	TRBV28	TRBJ1-5
ASSFVQIYEQY	TRBV11-2	TRBJ2-7
ASSPPGHSNTGELF	TRBV18	TRBJ2-2
ASTLAGVNEQF	TRBV5-1	TRBJ2-1
ASSLTTGTATDTQY	TRBV18	TRBJ2-3
ASSQSGGDQETQY	TRBV3-1	TRBJ2-5
ASSQEAGNTEAF	TRBV3-1	TRBJ1-1
ASSQGESAGPAKNIQY	TRBV4-1	TRBJ2-4
ASSQGLHSGNTIY	TRBV3-1	TRBJ1-3
ASSHDSQNTEAF	TRBV4-2	TRBJ1-1
ASSEKAPGNEQF	TRBV7-9	TRBJ2-1
SAKETGKTYNSPLH	TRBV20-1	TRBJ1-6
ASRFWETQY	TRBV10-1	TRBJ2-5
ASRPPGTMNTEAF	TRBV2	TRBJ1-1
ASNSGQGAGNTIY	TRBV2	TRBJ1-3
ASSLQEGAAF	TRBV28	TRBJ1-1
ASSSGRYGYT	TRBV19	TRBJ1-2
ASSLQGRISGNTIY	TRBV12-3/TRBV12-4	TRBJ1-3
ASAPGPHQPQH	TRBV6-6	TRBJ1-5
ASSPRQGDGKTQY	TRBV7-8	TRBJ2-5
SVEDLKTDTQY	TRBV29-1	TRBJ2-3
ASKGAGTGVVQTQY	TRBV5-6	TRBJ2-5